The 5 T cell receptor beta chains reported below all come from one sample, sequenced in a study of sequential checkpoint blockade in melanoma. Sample treatment: randomized to nivolumab then ipilimumab (arm A) or the reverse (arm B). Method: immunoSEQ multiplex PCR; TCRdb's copy keeps in-frame clones and lacks some. The profile shows about 5,100 clones, over 25% of them singletons. Sequencing used tumor tissue (inferred from file names), obtained from a patient given nivolumab and ipilimumab in sequence. Receptors were obtained from a human donor with melanoma.

This sequence joins TRBV6-8 and TRBJ2-3; 12 bases map to TRBD2. CDR3 length: 15 amino acids. Germline CDR1 and CDR2: MNHGY and SAAAGT. The V gene end was trimmed by 5 bases and the J gene end by 4 bases; junction bases not matched to a gene: 4. The CDR3 protein is CASSTRLAGADTQYF. CDR3 nucleotides: TGTGCCAGCAGTACCCGACTAGCGGGAGCAGATACGCAGTATTTT.

This clone occurred a few times. The V and J genes are TRBV28 and TRBJ1-5; no clear D. CDR1 is MDHEN, CDR2 SYDVKM, per germline. Trimming took 4 bases from V and 7 from J, leaving 11 bases between them. The CDR3 covers 13 residues. The CDR3 region has the DNA TGTGCCAGCAGTTGGGGTCTGGGGCAGCCCCAGCATTTT. Encoded protein: CASSWGLGQPQHF.

The chain uses TRBV28 and TRBJ2-1; TRBD2 agrees at 10 bases. The CDR3 runs 19 residues. J gave up 1 base and V 6 bases, and 15 bases lay outside the gene matches. Germline CDR1 reads MDHEN; CDR2 reads SYDVKM. This CDR3 is CASSGASGSGMGSYNEQFF. Here the CDR3 DNA reads TGTGCCAGCAGCGGGGCTAGCGGGAGCGGGATGGGATCCTACAATGAGCAGTTCTTC. Full variable domain (missing parts from reference TRBV28 and TRBJ2-1): DVKVTQSSRYLVKRTGEKVFLECVQDMDHENMFWYRQDPGLGLRLIYFSYDVKMKEKGDIPEGYSVSREKKERFSLILESASTNQTSMYLCASSGASGSGMGSYNEQFFGPGTRLTVL.

The table lists this clone with a few counts. Sequence at one end of the junction differs from germline and may be a read error. The chain links TRBV6-7 to TRBJ2-7; possibly TRBD1 for D (6 bases). TRBV6-7 is classed as an ORF, of uncertain function. The CDR3 is made up of 11 amino acids. CDR3 residues: CAGRGPYEQYF. The CDR3, as DNA: TGTGCCGGCAGGGGCCCCTACGAGCAGTACTTC.

The J gene is TRBJ1-5, the V gene TRBV18; 10 bases are a match to TRBD1. This CDR3 is built from 15 residues. The germline gives CDR1 KGHSH, CDR2 LQKENI. V shed 4 bases and J 4 bases; nucleotides not matched to a gene: 4. The CDR3 coding sequence is TGTGCCAGCTCACTAGGGACAGGGGAGAATCAGCCCCAGCATTTT. This encodes CASSLGTGENQPQHF.